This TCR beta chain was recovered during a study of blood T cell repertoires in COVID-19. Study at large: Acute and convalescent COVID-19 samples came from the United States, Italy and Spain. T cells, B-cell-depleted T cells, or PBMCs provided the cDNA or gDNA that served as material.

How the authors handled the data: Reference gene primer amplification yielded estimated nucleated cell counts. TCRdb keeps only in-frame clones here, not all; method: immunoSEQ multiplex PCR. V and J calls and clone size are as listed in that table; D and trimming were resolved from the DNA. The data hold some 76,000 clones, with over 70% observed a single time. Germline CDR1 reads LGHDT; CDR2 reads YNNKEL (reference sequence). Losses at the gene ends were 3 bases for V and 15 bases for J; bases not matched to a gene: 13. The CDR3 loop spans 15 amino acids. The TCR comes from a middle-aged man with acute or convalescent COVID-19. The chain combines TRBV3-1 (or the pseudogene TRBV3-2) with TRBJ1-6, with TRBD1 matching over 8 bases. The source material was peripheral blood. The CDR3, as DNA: TGTGCCAGCAGCCATGGGACAGGCGGAACTTCTCGCCTCCACTTT. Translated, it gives CASSHGTGGTSRLHF.